What follows is one TCR beta chain and its context. All enrollees were roughly 18 to 89 years old and from approximately 25 US areas. Cohorts were based on clinical histories the participants reported. Cohort 3 recovered donors had two negative PCRs, clearance, or symptom resolution. As originally analysed: Amplification with reference gene primers provided the estimates of nucleated cell counts. Profiling relied on immunoSEQ multiplex PCR, and the TCRdb table lists in-frame clones only, not all of them. D and trimming were read from the DNA, whereas the V and J calls and clone size are those reported in that table. The table shows roughly 250,000 clones, with roughly nine tenths occurring only once. The V and J ends lost 6 bases and 0 bases respectively, with 8 bases between them. CDR1 is LNHDA, CDR2 SQIVND, per germline (reference sequence). This CDR3 has 13 residues. This sample is part of a study of blood T cell repertoires in COVID-19.

Sequenced sample: PBMCs or T cells enriched from blood (not recorded which). The receptor's source is a woman in her forties or fifties who had recovered from COVID-19. This sequence joins TRBV19 and TRBJ1-1; D perhaps matches TRBD1 (5 bases). Written as DNA, the CDR3 is TGTGCCAGTAGGCCAGGGATGAACACTGAAGCTTTCTTT. Translating it yields CASRPGMNTEAFF.